The 23 T cell receptor beta chains below come from one sample, sequenced in a study of Ad26.COV2.S vaccination and SARS-CoV-2 variants. Only in-frame clones appear in the TCRdb table, and some are missing; sequencing was by immunoSEQ multiplex PCR. Of hundreds of thousands of clones in the sample, 80% to 90% were seen once. Treatment given: over 15 received Ad26.COV2.S at low or high dose, single or two shots; about 5 received placebo; per-sample allocation not given. Following the first vaccine or placebo injection, samples were taken on day 63. The sequenced sample was peripheral blood, obtained in a trial of Ad26.COV2.S vaccine versus placebo. Receptor source: a person between 18 and 65 years old who received the Ad26.COV2.S COVID-19 vaccine or a placebo.

V and J are TRBV5-1 and TRBJ2-1; D is unresolved. The CDR3 consists of 13 residues. CDR1 and CDR2 from the germline V gene are SGHRS and YFSETQ. The germline V and J ends were trimmed by 0 bases and 7 bases, with 8 bases remaining between them. CDR3 sequence: CASSLVKVNEQFF. CDR3 bases: TGCGCCAGCAGCTTGGTTAAGGTGAATGAGCAGTTCTTC.

The chain carries TRBV4-3 and TRBJ2-5, with D maybe TRBD2 (5 bases). The CDR3 consists of 15 residues. The V gene lost 3 bases and the J gene lost 3 bases, with 14 bases spanning the gap. CDR1 is LGHNA, CDR2 YSLEER, per germline. The CDR3 bases are TGCGCCAGCAGCCACACGGGTTACGGGGAAGAGACCCAGTACTTC. Protein: CASSHTGYGEETQYF.

The V and J genes are TRBV3-1 (or the pseudogene TRBV3-2) and TRBJ2-6; D remains unclear. Trimming took off 1 base at V and 0 bases at J, with 13 bases between the two ends. The germline CDR1 and CDR2 sequences are LGHDT and YNNKEL (reference sequence). This CDR3 contains 18 residues. This CDR3 is CASSQGLPKPSGANVLTF. The CDR3 bases are TGTGCCAGCAGCCAAGGACTCCCCAAACCCTCTGGGGCCAACGTCCTGACTTTC.

Only a few counts were recorded for this clone. This chain joins TRBV19 and TRBJ2-5; TRBD1 agrees at 12 bases. Germline assignment: CDR1 LNHDA and CDR2 SQIVND (reference sequence). The J segment lost 7 bases and the V segment lost 4 bases, leaving 16 bases of the junction unmatched. CDR3 size: 18 residues. In DNA form, the CDR3 reads TGTGCCAGTAGTACAGCCGGGGGGACAGGGGGCCCTCGGCGGACCCAGTACTTC. It codes for CASSTAGGTGGPRRTQYF.

The chain carries TRBV6-4 and TRBJ1-6, with D hard to call. Trimming shortened V by 4 bases and J by 7 bases, and 11 bases separated the two germline ends. This CDR3 has 14 amino acids. The germline V gene encodes CDR1 MRHNA and CDR2 SNTAGT. CDR3 region: CASSANPINSPLHF. The CDR3 nucleotides read TGTGCCAGCAGTGCTAACCCCATAAATTCACCCCTCCACTTT.

With regard to this clone: Other DNA sequences in this specimen translate into the identical CDR3. This chain links TRBV2 with TRBJ1-5, with TRBD1 matching over 7 bases. The CDR3 is made up of 13 amino acids. Germline CDR1 reads SNHLY; CDR2 reads FYNNEI. The V gene end was trimmed by 6 bases and the J gene end by 2 bases; junction bases not matched to a gene: 1. This chain's CDR3 is CASRGTGNQPQHF. CDR3 coding DNA: TGTGCCAGCAGGGGGACAGGCAATCAGCCCCAGCATTTT.

The V and J genes are TRBV7-6 and TRBJ2-5; 7 bases are shared with TRBD2. This CDR3 contains 21 residues. Trimming took 2 bases from V and 5 from J; bases not matched to a gene: 26. The germline CDR1 and CDR2 sequences are SGHVS and FNYEAQ. CDR3 sequence: CASSLPPGGTMAGAGFETQYF. CDR3 sequence (DNA): TGTGCCAGCAGCTTACCCCCCGGGGGGACTATGGCGGGAGCCGGATTTGAGACCCAGTACTTC.

This clone has just one count. This chain uses TRBV5-4 with TRBJ1-6; TRBD1 matches 10 bases. This CDR3 contains 15 residues. Trimming at V came to 5 bases and at J to 10 bases, leaving 9 bases not matched to a gene. Germline V CDR1 and CDR2: SGHNT, YYREEE (reference sequence). The CDR3: CASSLDRGRMSPLHF. The DNA of the CDR3 is TGTGCCAGCAGTCTTGACAGGGGGCGTATGTCACCCCTCCACTTT. The full variable domain, its missing parts supplied by reference TRBV5-4 and TRBJ1-6, is ETGVTQSPTHLIKTRGQQVTLRCSSQSGHNTVSWYQQALGQGPQFIFQYYREEENGRGNFPPRFSGLQFPNYSSELNVNALELDDSALYLCASSLDRGRMSPLHFGNGTRLTVT.

V is TRBV13 and J is TRBJ2-3; 14 nucleotides agree with TRBD2. With V trimmed by 0 bases and J by 8 bases, 4 bases remained unmatched. CDR1 and CDR2 from the germline V gene are PRHDT and FYEKMQ (reference sequence). The CDR3 extends over 16 amino acids. CDR3 region: CASSLGGLAGGLTQYF. The CDR3 DNA is TGTGCCAGCAGCTTAGGAGGACTAGCGGGAGGTCTTACGCAGTATTTT.

The chain couples TRBV2 to TRBJ2-2, with D possibly being TRBD1 (6 bases). CDR1 and CDR2 (germline): SNHLY, FYNNEI. The CDR3 is made up of 17 amino acids. V was pared by 7 bases and J by 6 bases, with 24 bases between. CDR3 bases: TGTGCCAGCAATGGGGGCCGTAGGGGAAGACGAGCCGGGGAGCTGTTTTTT. This codes for CASNGGRRGRRAGELFF.

The chain is built from TRBV5-1 and TRBJ2-1; the match to TRBD2 covers 11 bases. V gave up 0 bases and J gave up 3 bases; unmatched junction bases: 2. Germline loops: CDR1 SGHRS, CDR2 YFSETQ. This CDR3 is 16 amino acids long. The DNA of the CDR3 is TGCGCCAGCAGCTTGGTAGCGGGAGGGCTCTACAATGAGCAGTTCTTC. Amino acid sequence: CASSLVAGGLYNEQFF.

The CDR3 nucleotides are TGTGCCAGCAGCTTCAAGGGACAGGGAGTGTGGGAGCAGTACTTC. This sequence encodes CASSFKGQGVWEQYF. The V gene is TRBV5-4, the J gene TRBJ2-7; 9 nucleotides match TRBD1. J lost 7 bases, V lost 2 bases, and 10 bases had no gene match. CDR1 is SGHNT, CDR2 YYREEE, per germline (reference sequence). CDR3 length: 15 amino acids. Together with reference TRBV5-4 and TRBJ2-7, the CDR3 gives the full variable domain: ETGVTQSPTHLIKTRGQQVTLRCSSQSGHNTVSWYQQALGQGPQFIFQYYREEENGRGNFPPRFSGLQFPNYSSELNVNALELDDSALYLCASSFKGQGVWEQYFGPGTRLTVT.

The chain uses TRBV10-3 and TRBJ2-3; 7 bases match TRBD1. The CDR3 is made up of 15 amino acids. The V gene's germline CDR1 is ENHRY and CDR2 SYGVKD. Unmatched junction bases numbered 7, after V lost 3 bases and J lost 4 bases. The CDR3 spells CAISETGDGADTQYF. The CDR3 nucleotides read TGTGCCATCAGTGAAACAGGGGATGGCGCAGATACGCAGTATTTT.

V usage is TRBV20-1 and J usage is TRBJ2-2, with 9 bases matching TRBD1. The CDR3 covers 15 residues. Losses at the gene ends were 3 bases for V and 5 bases for J; bases not matched to a gene: 7. Germline V gene lookup returns CDR1 DFQATT and CDR2 SNEGSKA (reference sequence). This chain's CDR3 is CSASGTGSRTGELFF. In nucleotides, the CDR3 is TGCAGTGCTAGTGGGACAGGGAGCCGGACCGGGGAGCTGTTTTTT.

The V gene is TRBV9, the J gene TRBJ2-1; possibly TRBD2 for D (6 bases). Germline V gives CDR1 SGDLS, CDR2 YYNGEE. This CDR3 region has 16 residues. V dropped 0 bases and J dropped 2 bases, with 12 bases sitting between them. The CDR3 coding sequence is TGTGCCAGCAGCGTAGGGTTAATAGCGGCCTACAATGAGCAGTTCTTC. Its protein is CASSVGLIAAYNEQFF.

J is TRBJ1-5 and V is TRBV30; D might be TRBD1 (5 bases). Germline assignment: CDR1 GTSNPN and CDR2 SVGIG (reference sequence). The CDR3 is 13 amino acids. The ends were cut back, 5 bases at V and 4 bases at J, with 12 bases in the middle. CDR3 nucleotide sequence: TGTGCCTGGCCCAGGGTCCCGAATCAGCCCCAGCATTTT. Its translation: CAWPRVPNQPQHF.

V is TRBV6-5 and J is TRBJ2-2; D may be TRBD2 (6 bases). V lost 7 bases and J 3 bases, leaving 15 bases between the germline ends. The CDR3 has 15 amino acids. The germline V gene encodes CDR1 MNHEY and CDR2 SVGAGI. In DNA form, the CDR3 reads TGTGCCAGCACCCCCTCCGGGGGTCACACCGGGGAGCTGTTTTTT. This encodes CASTPSGGHTGELFF.

The chain links TRBV5-1 to TRBJ1-3, with a tentative D call TRBD1 (6 bases). Trimming took 0 bases from V and 0 from J, leaving 10 bases between them. The V gene's germline CDR1 is SGHRS and CDR2 YFSETQ. The CDR3 spans 16 residues. DNA for the CDR3: TGCGCCAGCAGCTTGGGGGGGGCCCCCTCTGGAAACACCATATATTTT. Protein product: CASSLGGAPSGNTIYF.

This clone occurred a few times. This rearrangement joins TRBV5-1 to TRBJ1-4; the match to TRBD1 covers 7 bases. The CDR3 contains 15 residues. CDR1 is SGHRS and CDR2 is YFSETQ in the germline V gene. The V segment lost 4 bases and the J segment 4 bases; nucleotides outside the gene matches: 7. The DNA for the CDR3 is TGCGCCAGCAGCATCGGGACAGACTATAATGAAAAACTGTTTTTT. Residues: CASSIGTDYNEKLFF. The full variable domain, completed using reference TRBV5-1 and TRBJ1-4, is KAGVTQTPRYLIKTRGQQVTLSCSPISGHRSVSWYQQTPGQGLQFLFEYFSETQRNKGNFPGRFSGRQFSNSRSEMNVSTLELGDSALYLCASSIGTDYNEKLFFGSGTQLSVL.

V is TRBV9 and J is TRBJ2-3; D may be TRBD1 (6 bases). The CDR3 contains 16 residues. The germline V gene encodes CDR1 SGDLS and CDR2 YYNGEE. V lost 0 bases, J lost 2 bases, and 13 bases lay in between. CDR3 region: CASSVGGRGPTDTQYF. DNA of the CDR3: TGTGCCAGCAGCGTAGGCGGCAGGGGACCCACAGATACGCAGTATTTT.

The chain is built from TRBV6-1 and TRBJ1-1; a weak D match, TRBD1 (5 bases). The CDR3 is 14 amino acids. Germline V gene lookup returns CDR1 MNHNS and CDR2 SASEGT. The V end was cut by 3 bases, the J end by 4 bases, with 12 bases between. CDR3 loop: CASSDSRESTEAFF. In DNA, the CDR3 is TGTGCCAGCAGTGACTCCAGGGAATCCACTGAAGCTTTCTTT.

V gene TRBV6-2 or TRBV6-3 combines with J gene TRBJ1-2; D remains ambiguous. V was clipped by 6 bases and J by 4 bases, with 9 bases between them. Germline V gene lookup returns CDR1 MNHEY and CDR2 SVGEGT. This CDR3 has 12 residues. CDR3 DNA: TGTGCCAGCAGCTCGGACCGCTATGGCTACACCTTC. Encoded protein: CASSSDRYGYTF.

Points on this clone: Other DNA variants within this sample encode the same CDR3. The rearrangement uses TRBV19 and TRBJ1-1; 8 bases are a match to TRBD1. Germline-derived CDR1 and CDR2 are LNHDA and SQIVND (reference sequence). The CDR3 totals 13 residues. Trimming at V came to 6 bases and at J to 2 bases, leaving 2 bases not matched to a gene. The DNA for the CDR3 is TGTGCCAGTAGCGACAGGGGTAACACTGAAGCTTTCTTT. Protein sequence: CASSDRGNTEAFF.